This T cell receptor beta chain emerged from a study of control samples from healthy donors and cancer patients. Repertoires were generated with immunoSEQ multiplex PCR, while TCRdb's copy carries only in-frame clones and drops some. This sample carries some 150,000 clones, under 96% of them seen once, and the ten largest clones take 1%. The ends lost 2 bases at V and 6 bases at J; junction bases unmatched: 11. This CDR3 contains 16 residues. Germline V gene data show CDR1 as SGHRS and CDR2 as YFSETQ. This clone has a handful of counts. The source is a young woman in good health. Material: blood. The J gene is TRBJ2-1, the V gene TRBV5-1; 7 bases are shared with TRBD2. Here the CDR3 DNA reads TGCGCCAGCAGCTTCTCCCCCAGCGGGGAAGGCAATGAGCAGTTCTTC. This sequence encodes CASSFSPSGEGNEQFF. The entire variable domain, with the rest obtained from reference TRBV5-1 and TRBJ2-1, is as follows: KAGVTQTPRYLIKTRGQQVTLSCSPISGHRSVSWYQQTPGQGLQFLFEYFSETQRNKGNFPGRFSGRQFSNSRSEMNVSTLELGDSALYLCASSFSPSGEGNEQFFGPGTRLTVL.